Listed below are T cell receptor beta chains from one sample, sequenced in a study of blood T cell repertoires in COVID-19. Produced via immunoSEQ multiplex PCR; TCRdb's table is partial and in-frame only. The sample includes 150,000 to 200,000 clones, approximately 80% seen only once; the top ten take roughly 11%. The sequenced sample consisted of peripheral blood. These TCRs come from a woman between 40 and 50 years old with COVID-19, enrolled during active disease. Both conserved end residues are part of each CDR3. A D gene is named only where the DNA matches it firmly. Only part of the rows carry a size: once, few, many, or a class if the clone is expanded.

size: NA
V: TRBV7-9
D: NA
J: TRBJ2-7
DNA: TGTGCCAGCAGCCCTCCCGGCGGGGAGTCCTACGAGCAGTACTTC
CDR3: CASSPPGGESYEQYF

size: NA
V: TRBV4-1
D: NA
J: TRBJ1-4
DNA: TGCGCCAGCAGCCAAGATATGGCTGCAACTAATGAAAAACTGTTTTTT
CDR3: CASSQDMAATNEKLFF

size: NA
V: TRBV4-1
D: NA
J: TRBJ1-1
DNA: TGCGCCAGCAGCCCCCAGGAGGGTTCGAACACTGAAGCTTTCTTT
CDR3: CASSPQEGSNTEAFF

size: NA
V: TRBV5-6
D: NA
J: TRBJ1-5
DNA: TGTGCCAGCAGCAATTGGGTAGGAGATCAGCCCCAGCATTTT
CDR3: CASSNWVGDQPQHF

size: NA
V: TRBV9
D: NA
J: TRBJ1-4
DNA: TGTGCCAGCAGCGTAGGCAAAGGACAGACTAATGAAAAACTGTTTTTT
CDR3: CASSVGKGQTNEKLFF

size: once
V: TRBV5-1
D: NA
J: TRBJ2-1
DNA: TGCGCCAGCAGCTTAGAAGTCAACCAAGGGGGTGAGCAGTTCTTC
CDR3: CASSLEVNQGGEQFF

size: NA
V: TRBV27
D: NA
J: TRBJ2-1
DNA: TGTGCCAGCAGTTTAACCGGGTATCACAATGAGCAGTTCTTC
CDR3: CASSLTGYHNEQFF

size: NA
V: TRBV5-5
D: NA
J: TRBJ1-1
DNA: TGTGCCAGCAGCTCGTACGGGGTTGAGACTTTCTTT
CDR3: CASSSYGVETFF

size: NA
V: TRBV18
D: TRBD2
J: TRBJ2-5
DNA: TGTGCCAGCTCTAGCGGGGCCGTCGAGACCCAGTACTTC
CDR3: CASSSGAVETQYF

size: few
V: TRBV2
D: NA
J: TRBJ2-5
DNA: TGTGCCAGCAGTGAATCCGGTGTGCCCTCTGAGACCCAGTACTTC
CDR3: CASSESGVPSETQYF

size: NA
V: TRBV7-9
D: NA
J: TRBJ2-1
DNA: TGTGCCAGCAGCCCCTCCCTAAACAATGAGCAGTTCTTC
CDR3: CASSPSLNNEQFF

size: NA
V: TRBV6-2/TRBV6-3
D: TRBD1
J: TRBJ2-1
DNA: TGTGCCAGCAGTTCCTCGACAGGGTGGAGCTCCTACAATGAGCAGTTCTTC
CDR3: CASSSSTGWSSYNEQFF

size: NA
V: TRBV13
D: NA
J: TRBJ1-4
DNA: TGTGCCAGCAGCTCCGTAAGGGGCCCAAATGAAAAACTGTTTTTT
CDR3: CASSSVRGPNEKLFF

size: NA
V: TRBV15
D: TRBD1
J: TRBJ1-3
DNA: TGTGCCACCAGCAGATCTGCCGGGACAGCCCACTTT
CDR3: CATSRSAGTAHF

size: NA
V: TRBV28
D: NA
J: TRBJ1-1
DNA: TGTGCCAGCAGTTTAGGGCAGGGTTTTCGCACTGAAGCTTTCTTT
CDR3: CASSLGQGFRTEAFF

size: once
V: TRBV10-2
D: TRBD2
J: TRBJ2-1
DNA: TGCGCCAGCAGGGGGGGACTAGCGGGGGACGACAATGAGCAGTTCTTC
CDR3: CASRGGLAGDDNEQFF

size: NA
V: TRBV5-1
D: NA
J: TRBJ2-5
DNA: TGCGCCAGCAGCCTACAGGGAATGGAGACCCAGTACTTC
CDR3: CASSLQGMETQYF

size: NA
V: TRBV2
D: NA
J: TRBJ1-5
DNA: TGTGCCAGCAGTGGTCAGGGTGGGAATCAGCCCCAGCATTTT
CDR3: CASSGQGGNQPQHF

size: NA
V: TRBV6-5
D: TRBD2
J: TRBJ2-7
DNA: TGTGCCAGCACCGGGACTAGCGGTCACTCCTACGAGCAGTACTTC
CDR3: CASTGTSGHSYEQYF

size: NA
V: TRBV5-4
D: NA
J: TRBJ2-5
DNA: TGTGCCAGCAGCTTCGTGCAGGGGGAGACCCAGTACTTC
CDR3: CASSFVQGETQYF

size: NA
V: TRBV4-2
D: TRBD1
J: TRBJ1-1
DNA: TGTGCCAGCAGCTACAGGGGGATGAACACTGAAGCTTTCTTT
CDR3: CASSYRGMNTEAFF

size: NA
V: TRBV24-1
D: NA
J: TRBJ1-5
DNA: TGTGCCACCAGGGGGAGGGGACCCGGGCAGCCCCAGCATTTT
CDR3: CATRGRGPGQPQHF

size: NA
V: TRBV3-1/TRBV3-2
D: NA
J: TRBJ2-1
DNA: TGTGCCAGCAGCGAAGCGGTAGCGGTACCTCATGAGCAGTTCTTC
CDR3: CASSEAVAVPHEQFF

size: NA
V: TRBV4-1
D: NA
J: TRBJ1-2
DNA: TGCGCCAGCAGCCAAGGTAGCTTGGGCTATGGCTACACCTTC
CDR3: CASSQGSLGYGYTF

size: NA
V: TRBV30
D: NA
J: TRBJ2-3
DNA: TGTGCCTGGAGTGTCGGCAGGGGAGATACGCAGTATTTT
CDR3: CAWSVGRGDTQYF

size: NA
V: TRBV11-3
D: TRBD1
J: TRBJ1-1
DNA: TGTGCCAGCAGCTTAACGGGACAGGATGAAGCTTTCTTT
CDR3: CASSLTGQDEAFF

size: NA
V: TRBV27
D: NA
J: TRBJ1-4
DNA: TGTGCCAGCAGTTTCCATAATGAAAAACTGTTTTTT
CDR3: CASSFHNEKLFF

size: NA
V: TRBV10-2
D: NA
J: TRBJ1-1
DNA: TGCGCCAGCAGTGAGAAGGGGGCTGAAGCTTTCTTT
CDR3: CASSEKGAEAFF

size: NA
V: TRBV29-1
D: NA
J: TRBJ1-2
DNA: TGCAGCGTTGAAGATGCGGCGGTAATCATCTTC
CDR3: CSVEDAAVIIF

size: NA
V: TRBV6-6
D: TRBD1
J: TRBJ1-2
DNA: TGTGCCAGCAGACCACATATGACAGGGGCGGACGGCTACACCTTC
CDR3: CASRPHMTGADGYTF

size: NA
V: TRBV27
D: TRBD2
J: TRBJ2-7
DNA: TGTGCCAGGACACATGGGACTAGCGGGAGTCCGGGGCACGAGCAGTACTTC
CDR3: CARTHGTSGSPGHEQYF

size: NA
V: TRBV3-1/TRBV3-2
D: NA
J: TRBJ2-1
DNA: TGTGCCAGCAGCCAAGGACAGACCCAGTTCTTC
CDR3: CASSQGQTQFF

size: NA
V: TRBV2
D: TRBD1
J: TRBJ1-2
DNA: TGTGCCAGCAGTGACTCACTTAGGGGGCGCCTCTATGGCTACACCTTC
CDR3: CASSDSLRGRLYGYTF

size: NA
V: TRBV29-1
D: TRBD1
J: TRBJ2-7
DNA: TGCAGCGCAAGGACAGGGGGCTCCTACGAGCAGTACTTC
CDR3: CSARTGGSYEQYF

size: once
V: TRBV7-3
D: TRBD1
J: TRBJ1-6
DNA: TGTGCCAGCAGCCTTTCCGGGACAGCGAAAAATTCACCCCTCCACTTT
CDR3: CASSLSGTAKNSPLHF

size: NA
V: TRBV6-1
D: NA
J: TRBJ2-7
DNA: TGTGCCAGCAGTGATGGTCTCGCGACCTACGAGCAGTACTTC
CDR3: CASSDGLATYEQYF

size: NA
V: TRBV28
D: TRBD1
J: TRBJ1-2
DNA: TGTGCCAGCACCTCATCAGGGGGCTGGGAGGATGGCTACACCTTC
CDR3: CASTSSGGWEDGYTF

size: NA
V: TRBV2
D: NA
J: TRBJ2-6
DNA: TGTGCCAGCAGTGAGAAAGTTTCGCGAGCCAACGTCCTGACTTTC
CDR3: CASSEKVSRANVLTF

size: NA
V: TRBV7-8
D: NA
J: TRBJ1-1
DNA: TGTGCCAGCAGCTTTCGACAGGTTAAGAACACTGAAGCTTTCTTT
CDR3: CASSFRQVKNTEAFF

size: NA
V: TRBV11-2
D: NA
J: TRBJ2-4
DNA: TGTGCCAGCAGCCTTGGACTCTTAGGTAACATTCAGTACTTC
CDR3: CASSLGLLGNIQYF

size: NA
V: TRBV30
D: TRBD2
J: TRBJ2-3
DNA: TGTGCCTGGAGTTCGGGGGGGCCGCAAGATACGCAGTATTTT
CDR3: CAWSSGGPQDTQYF

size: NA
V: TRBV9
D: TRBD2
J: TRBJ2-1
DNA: TGTGCCAGCAGCTTGACCGGGACTAGCTACAATGAGCAGTTCTTC
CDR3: CASSLTGTSYNEQFF

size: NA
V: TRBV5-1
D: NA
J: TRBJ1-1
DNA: TGCGCCAGCAGCTTGGAGGCAGGGGCGGGGAACACTGAAGCTTTCTTT
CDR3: CASSLEAGAGNTEAFF

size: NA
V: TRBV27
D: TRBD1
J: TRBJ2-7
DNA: TGTGCCAGCAGTCTACGACAGGGCCTTGGCGAGCAGTACTTC
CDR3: CASSLRQGLGEQYF

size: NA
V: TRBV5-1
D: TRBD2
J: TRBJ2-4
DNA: TGCGCCAGCAGCCCCCTAGCGGGAGAGGCCATTCAGTACTTC
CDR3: CASSPLAGEAIQYF